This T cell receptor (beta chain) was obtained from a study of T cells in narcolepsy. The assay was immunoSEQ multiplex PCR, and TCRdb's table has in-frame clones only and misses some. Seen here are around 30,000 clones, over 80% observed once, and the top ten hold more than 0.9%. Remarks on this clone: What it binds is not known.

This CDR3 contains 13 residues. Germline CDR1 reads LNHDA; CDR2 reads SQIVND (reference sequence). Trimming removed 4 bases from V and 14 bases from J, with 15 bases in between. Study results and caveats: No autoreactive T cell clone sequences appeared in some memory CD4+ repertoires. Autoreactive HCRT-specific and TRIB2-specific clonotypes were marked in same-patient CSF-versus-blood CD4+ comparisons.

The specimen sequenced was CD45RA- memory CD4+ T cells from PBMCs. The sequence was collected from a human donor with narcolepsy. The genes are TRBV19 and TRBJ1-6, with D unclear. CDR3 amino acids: CASSRSALDALHF. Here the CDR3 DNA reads TGTGCCAGTAGTAGGTCAGCCCTCGACGCCCTCCACTTT.